This T cell receptor beta chain was identified in a study of T-cell reconstitution after alpha-beta-depleted transplantation in children. Whole-study findings and limits: Newly made T cells mostly supplied T-cell counts and diversity one year after transplant. Surviving recipient T cells and intrathymic progenitors accounted for some patients' high TCRbeta diversity at day 60. In patients about two months after transplant, alpha-beta T cells reportedly arose from several hundred expanded graft clones.

This clonotype was seen many times. Its specificity is not known. The CDR3 sequence is 14 residues long. The V and J ends lost 7 bases and 2 bases, in that order; junction bases with no gene match: 4. The TCRbeta library incorporated unique molecular identifiers. TCRdb re-called the PCR reads with MiXCR, one entry per CDR3 protein. The table shows approximately 300,000 distinct CDR3 sequences, with around 10% occurring only once. The source was peripheral blood, collected 180 days after TCRalphabeta/CD19-depleted stem cell transplant. The V and J genes are TRBV12-3 or TRBV12-4 and TRBJ2-7; 11 bases are a match to TRBD2. This TCR was recovered from a male patient aged 2 to 9 who had a stem cell transplant for chronic granulomatous disease, so the T cells may come from the graft donor. The CDR3 is CASTLGLAAYEQYF. CDR3 nucleotides: TGTGCCAGCACCCTGGGACTAGCGGCCTACGAGCAGTACTTC.